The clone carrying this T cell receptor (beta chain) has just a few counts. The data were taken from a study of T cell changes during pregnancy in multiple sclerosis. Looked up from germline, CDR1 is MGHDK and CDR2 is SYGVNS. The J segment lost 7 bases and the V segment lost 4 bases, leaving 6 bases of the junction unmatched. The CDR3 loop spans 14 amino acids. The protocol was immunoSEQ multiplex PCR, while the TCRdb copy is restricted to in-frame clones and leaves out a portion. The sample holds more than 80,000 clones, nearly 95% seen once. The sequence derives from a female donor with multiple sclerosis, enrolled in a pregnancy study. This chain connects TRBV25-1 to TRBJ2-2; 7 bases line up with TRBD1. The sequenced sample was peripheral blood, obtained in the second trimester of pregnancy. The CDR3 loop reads CASSGQGPSGELFF. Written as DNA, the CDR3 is TGTGCCAGCAGTGGACAGGGACCAAGCGGGGAGCTGTTTTTT.